The table lists the clone carrying this T cell receptor (beta chain) with many counts. The antigen remains unidentified. V lost 1 base and J lost 1, with 7 bases in between. This CDR3 region has 14 residues. This sample is part of a study of spatial heterogeneity in lung cancer. Study-wide points: Mutation counts in tumors were tracked by counts of expanded intratumoral alpha and beta TCRs.

Time point: sample taken at primary tumor resection. TCRdb re-called the 5' RACE reads through MiXCR, storing one row per CDR3 protein. Here the sample spans 8,300 or so distinct CDR3 sequences, more than 3.5% being singletons. This TCR was sampled from a female donor with early-stage non-small cell lung cancer. The chain carries TRBV12-3 or TRBV12-4 and TRBJ1-1; D is undetermined. Sequencing used lung tumor tissue, obtained at surgery. CDR3 amino acids: CASSLVGGNTEAFF. Written as DNA, the CDR3 is TGTGCCAGCAGTTTAGTGGGAGGGAACACTGAAGCTTTCTTT.